One T cell receptor (beta chain) is described in this entry. Using its own MiXCR run on the PCR reads, TCRdb lists one record per CDR3 protein. The sample records tens of thousands of distinct CDR3 sequences, under 60% being singletons. These data originate in a study of CDR3 diversity in severe acne. The germline V gene has CDR1 SEHNR and CDR2 FQNEAQ (reference sequence). The CDR3 is 15 amino acids. V lost 2 bases and J 1 base, leaving 8 bases between the germline ends. Source material: blood. The receptor comes from a male donor in good health, without acne. This chain joins TRBV7-9 and TRBJ2-2; maybe TRBD2 (6 bases). The CDR3 region is CASSLLRGNTGELFF. The CDR3 coding sequence is TGTGCCAGCAGCTTACTGCGGGGGAACACCGGGGAGCTGTTTTTT.